This T cell receptor (beta chain) was sequenced during a study of early T cells in non-severe SARS-CoV-2 infection. The overall study: Investigators sequenced bulk RNA drawn from unsorted whole blood, and chains remained unpaired. Study-level points and caveats: VDJdb matching, biased toward anti-spike CD8 responses, missed private and CD4 specificities.

The TCR library protocol was used to attach unique molecular identifiers. These identifiers were attached to individual cDNA molecules. TCRdb re-derived calls from the 5' RACE reads in MiXCR, one entry per CDR3 protein. The table has just under 90,000 distinct CDR3 sequences, approximately 14% seen once; the top ten hold roughly 7%. Germline CDR1 and CDR2: PRHDT and FYEKMQ (reference sequence). V dropped 5 bases and J dropped 1 base, with 17 bases sitting between them. The CDR3 spans 17 residues. This clonotype turned up a few times. Its antigen is still unknown. The rearrangement joins TRBV13 to TRBJ2-2, with D hard to call. The source material was whole blood. This receptor was identified in an adult who was a healthcare worker with PCR-confirmed SARS-CoV-2 infection or an uninfected control (not recorded which). This CDR3 is CASSPSLGWGNTGELFF. Here the CDR3 DNA reads TGTGCCAGCAGCCCCTCTCTGGGCTGGGGGAACACCGGGGAGCTGTTTTTT.